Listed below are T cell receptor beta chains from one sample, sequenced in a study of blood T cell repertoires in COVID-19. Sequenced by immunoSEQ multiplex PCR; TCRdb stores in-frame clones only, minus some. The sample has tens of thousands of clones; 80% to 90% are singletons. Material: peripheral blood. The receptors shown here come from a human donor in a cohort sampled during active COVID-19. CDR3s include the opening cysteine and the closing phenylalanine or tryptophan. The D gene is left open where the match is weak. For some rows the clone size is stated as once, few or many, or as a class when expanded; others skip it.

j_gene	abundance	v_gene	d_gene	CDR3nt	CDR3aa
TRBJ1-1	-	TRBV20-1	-	TGCAGTGCTAGTCGGGATCTGAACACTGAAGCTTTCTTT	CSASRDLNTEAFF
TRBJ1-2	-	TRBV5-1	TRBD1	TGCGCCAGCAGCCACCAGGGGGCAAACTATGGCTACACCTTC	CASSHQGANYGYTF
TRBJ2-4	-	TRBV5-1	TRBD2	TGCGCCAGCAGCTCGGCGGGGGGCGAGGACATTCAGTACTTC	CASSSAGGEDIQYF
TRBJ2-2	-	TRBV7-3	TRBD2	TGTGCCAGCAGCCCCCGGGTAGCGGGGGCCACCGGGGAGCTGTTTTTT	CASSPRVAGATGELFF
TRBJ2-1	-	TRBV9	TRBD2	TGTGCCAGCAGCGTAACAGCGGGGGCCTCTTTAACAGCTCATGAGCAGTTCTTC	CASSVTAGASLTAHEQFF
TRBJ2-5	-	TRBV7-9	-	TGTGCCAGCAGCTGGGATCTGGAGGGCGGAGAGACCCAGTACTTC	CASSWDLEGGETQYF
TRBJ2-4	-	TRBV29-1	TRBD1	TGCAGCGCTAGTGACAGGGGGAGCAAAAACATTCAGTACTTC	CSASDRGSKNIQYF
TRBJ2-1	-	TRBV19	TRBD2	TGTGCCAGTACCCTGGGGGGGAGCGGGAGAGCTAGAAACAATGAGCAGTTCTTC	CASTLGGSGRARNNEQFF
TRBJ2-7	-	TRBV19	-	TGTGCCAGTAGGGTAGACAGCGTGCAGGGTGAGCAGTACTTC	CASRVDSVQGEQYF
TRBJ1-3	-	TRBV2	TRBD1	TGTGCCAGCAGTCCCATCCTAGGACAGGGGGCTTTCCACTCTGGAAACACCATATATTTT	CASSPILGQGAFHSGNTIYF
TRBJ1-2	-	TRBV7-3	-	TGTGCCAGCAGCTTAACTGCGGGGGGGGCTGGCTATGGCTACACCTTC	CASSLTAGGAGYGYTF
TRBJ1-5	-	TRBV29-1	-	TGCAGCGTTCAGTATAGCAATCAGCCCCAGCATTTT	CSVQYSNQPQHF
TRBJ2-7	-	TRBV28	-	TGTGCCAGCAGTTTAGGCCAGGGGAGCCCGGTCTCCTACGAGCAGTACTTC	CASSLGQGSPVSYEQYF
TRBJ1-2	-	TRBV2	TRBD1	TGTGCCAGCAGTCCCCAGGGGGGACAGGGAAGCGGCTACACCTTC	CASSPQGGQGSGYTF
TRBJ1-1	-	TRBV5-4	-	TGTGCCAGCGCGGGGGTGAACACTGAAGCTTTCTTT	CASAGVNTEAFF
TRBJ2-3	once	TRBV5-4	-	TGTGCCAGCAGCTCGGCAGGGGATTCTAGCACAGATACGCAGTATTTT	CASSSAGDSSTDTQYF
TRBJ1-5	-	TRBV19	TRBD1	TGTGCCAGTAGTTGGACAGGGGAGAATCAGCCCCAGCATTTT	CASSWTGENQPQHF
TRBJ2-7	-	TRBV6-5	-	TGTGCCAGCAGTTACAGGTGGGGGGGCCTCTACGAGCAGTACTTC	CASSYRWGGLYEQYF
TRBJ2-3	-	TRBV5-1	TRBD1	TGCGCCAGCAACCTCGACAGGGGACCCACAGATACGCAGTATTTT	CASNLDRGPTDTQYF
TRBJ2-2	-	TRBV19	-	TGTGCCAGTAGTCCAGGGCCTCAAGGCACCGGGGAGCTGTTTTTT	CASSPGPQGTGELFF
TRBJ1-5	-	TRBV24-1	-	TGTGCCACCAGTGTTATTCAGGGTGGCAATCAGCCCCAGCATTTT	CATSVIQGGNQPQHF
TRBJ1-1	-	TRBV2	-	TGTGCCACCCAGACACTCATGAACACTGAAGCTTTCTTT	CATQTLMNTEAFF
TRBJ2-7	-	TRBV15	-	TGTGCCACCAGCAGAGATCGGGGGGCCCACGAGCAGTACTTC	CATSRDRGAHEQYF
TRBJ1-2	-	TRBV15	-	TGTGCCACCAGCAGAGACCCGACAGAGTACGGCTATGGCTACACCTTC	CATSRDPTEYGYGYTF
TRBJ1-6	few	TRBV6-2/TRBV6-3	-	TGTGCCAGCAGTTCCATGTCAGGGAGGAATTCACCCCTCCACTTT	CASSSMSGRNSPLHF
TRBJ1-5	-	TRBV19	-	TGTGCCAGTAGTATCGGGATTCAGCCCCAGCATTTT	CASSIGIQPQHF
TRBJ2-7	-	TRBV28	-	TGTGCCAGCGGCCGACCGGGACATCCCTACGAGCAGTACTTC	CASGRPGHPYEQYF
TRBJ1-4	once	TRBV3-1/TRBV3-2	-	TGTGCCAGCAGCCCCGGCGGGGAGGGGGGCCGGGGAAAACTGTTTTTT	CASSPGGEGGRGKLFF
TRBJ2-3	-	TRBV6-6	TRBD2	TGTGCCAGCAGTTACGACGCCGGGACTAGCCTAGATACGCAGTATTTT	CASSYDAGTSLDTQYF
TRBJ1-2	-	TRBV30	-	TGTGCCTGGAGTGTACAGACGTTTAACTATGGCTACACCTTC	CAWSVQTFNYGYTF
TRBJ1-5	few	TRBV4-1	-	TGCGCCAGCAGCCCTGGGGGGACTTTCCGCAATCAGCCCCAGCATTTT	CASSPGGTFRNQPQHF
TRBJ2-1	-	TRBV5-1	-	TGCGCCAGCAGCTTGGGTGGGGGGGCAACAAATGAGCAGTTCTTC	CASSLGGGATNEQFF
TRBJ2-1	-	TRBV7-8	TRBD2	TGTGCCAGCAGCGTCGGACTAGCGGGGGGGCCTGAGCAGTTCTTC	CASSVGLAGGPEQFF
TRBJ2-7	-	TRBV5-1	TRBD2	TGCGCCAGCAGCTTGGGTACTAGCGGGAGGATTGTGGAGCAGTACTTC	CASSLGTSGRIVEQYF
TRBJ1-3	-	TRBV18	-	TGTGCCAGCTCACCTAATTATGCTGGAAACACCATATATTTT	CASSPNYAGNTIYF
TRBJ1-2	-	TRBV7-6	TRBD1	TGTGCCAGCAGCGGAAAGGACAGGGGGGCTAACTATGGCTACACCTTC	CASSGKDRGANYGYTF
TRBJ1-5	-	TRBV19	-	TGTGCCACCAGGAGTGGGGGCGTCAGCAATCAGCCCCAGCATTTT	CATRSGGVSNQPQHF
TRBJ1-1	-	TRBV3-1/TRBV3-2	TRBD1	TGTGCCAGCAGAAACAGGGGGCGAGACACTGAAGCTTTCTTT	CASRNRGRDTEAFF
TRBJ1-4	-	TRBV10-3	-	TGTGCCATCAGGGGAGGGGAAAAACTGTTTTTT	CAIRGGEKLFF
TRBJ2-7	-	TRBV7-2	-	TGTGCCAGCAGAGGGGTTGCTCCCTACGAGCAGTACTTC	CASRGVAPYEQYF
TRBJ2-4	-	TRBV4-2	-	TGTGCCAGCAGCCGGGCAGCGGAGTCCAAAAACATTCAGTACTTC	CASSRAAESKNIQYF
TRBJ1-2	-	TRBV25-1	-	TGTGCCAGCAGTCTCAGGGGCGCGGATGGCTACACCTTC	CASSLRGADGYTF
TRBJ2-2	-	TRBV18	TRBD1	TGTGCCAGCTCACCTCGGACAGGGGCAGCCGGGGAGCTGTTTTTT	CASSPRTGAAGELFF
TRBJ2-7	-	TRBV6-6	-	TGTGCCAGCAGTTACGCCGCGGGGCGGTCCTACGAGCAGTACTTC	CASSYAAGRSYEQYF
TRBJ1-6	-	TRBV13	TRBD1	TGTGCCAGCAGCTTACTGGAGACAGGGGGCAGATCCCTCCACTTT	CASSLLETGGRSLHF
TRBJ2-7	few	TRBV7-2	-	TGTGCCAGCAGCTTAGGGCGGGGCTACTACGAGCAGTACTTC	CASSLGRGYYEQYF
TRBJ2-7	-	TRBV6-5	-	TGTGCCCCTCAAGGGAGGCCACGGGATTGCGAGCAGTACTTC	CAPQGRPRDCEQYF
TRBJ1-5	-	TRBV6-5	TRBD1	TGTGCCAGCAGCCGACAGGGCCATAGCAATCAGCCCCAGCATTTT	CASSRQGHSNQPQHF
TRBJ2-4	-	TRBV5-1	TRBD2	TGCGCCAGCATGGAGACACGGGGGGAAAACATTCAGTACTTC	CASMETRGENIQYF
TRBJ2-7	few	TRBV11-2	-	TGTGCCAGCAGTCCCGGGGAGCGGACCTACGAGCAGTACTTC	CASSPGERTYEQYF
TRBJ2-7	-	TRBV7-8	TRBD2	TGTGCCAGCAGCTTAAGGGCTAGCGGATCCTACGAGCAGTACTTC	CASSLRASGSYEQYF
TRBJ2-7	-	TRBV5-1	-	TGCGCCAGCAGCTTGGGTCTCAGATCCTCGTCCTACGAGCAGTACTTC	CASSLGLRSSSYEQYF
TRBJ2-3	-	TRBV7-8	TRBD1	TGTGCCAGCAGCCAAGACAGGGCTGTTAGCACAGATACGCAGTATTTT	CASSQDRAVSTDTQYF
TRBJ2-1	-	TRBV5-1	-	TGCGCCAGCAGCTCGGCCCCGGGACTCTACAATGAGCAGTTCTTC	CASSSAPGLYNEQFF